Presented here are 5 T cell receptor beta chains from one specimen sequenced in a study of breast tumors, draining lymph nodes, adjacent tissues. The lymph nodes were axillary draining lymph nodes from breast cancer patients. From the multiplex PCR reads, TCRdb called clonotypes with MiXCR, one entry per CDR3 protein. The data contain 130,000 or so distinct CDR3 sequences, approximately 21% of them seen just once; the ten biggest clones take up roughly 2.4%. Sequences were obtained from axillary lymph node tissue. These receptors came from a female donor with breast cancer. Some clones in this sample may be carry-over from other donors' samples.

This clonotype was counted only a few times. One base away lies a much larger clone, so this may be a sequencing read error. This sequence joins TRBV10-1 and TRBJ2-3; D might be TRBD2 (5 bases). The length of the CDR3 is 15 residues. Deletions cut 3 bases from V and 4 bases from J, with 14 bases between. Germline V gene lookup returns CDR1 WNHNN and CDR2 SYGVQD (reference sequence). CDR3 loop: CASSDSSERADTQYF. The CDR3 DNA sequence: TGCGCCAGCAGTGACTCGAGCGAGAGGGCAGATACGCAGTATTTT.

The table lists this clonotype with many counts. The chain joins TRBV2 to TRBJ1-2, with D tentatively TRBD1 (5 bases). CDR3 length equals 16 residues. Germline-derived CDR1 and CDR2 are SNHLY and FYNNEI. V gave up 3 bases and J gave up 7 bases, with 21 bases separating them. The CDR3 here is CASSERPGPPGVGYTF. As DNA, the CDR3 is TGTGCCAGCAGTGAGAGGCCAGGCCCTCCGGGGGTTGGCTACACCTTC.

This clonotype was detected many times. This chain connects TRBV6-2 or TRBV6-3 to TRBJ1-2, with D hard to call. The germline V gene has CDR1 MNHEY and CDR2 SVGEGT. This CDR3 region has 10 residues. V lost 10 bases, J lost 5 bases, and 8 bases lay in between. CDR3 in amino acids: CATKLYGYTF. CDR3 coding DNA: TGTGCCACGAAGCTTTATGGCTACACCTTC.

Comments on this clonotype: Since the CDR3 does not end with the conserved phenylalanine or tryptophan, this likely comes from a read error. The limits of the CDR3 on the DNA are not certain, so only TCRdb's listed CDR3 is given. This CDR3 reads CASCRDSISGELSY. The gene calls are TRBV2 and TRBJ2-2; TRBD2, as called in the table, went unchecked against the DNA. CDR1 is SNHLY and CDR2 is FYNNEI in the germline V gene. From its first to its last residue, the CDR3 has 14 amino acids.

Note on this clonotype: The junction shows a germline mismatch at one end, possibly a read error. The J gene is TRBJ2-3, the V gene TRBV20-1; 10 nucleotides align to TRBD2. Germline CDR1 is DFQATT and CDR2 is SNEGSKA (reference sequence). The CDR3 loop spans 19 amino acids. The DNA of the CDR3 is TGCAGTGCTAGCCCAGATAGCGGGAGGCCCACTCCTTACACAGATACGCAGTACTTT. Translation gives CSASPDSGRPTPYTDTQYF.